The source of this TCR beta chain is a study of shared clonotypes between healthy human individuals. Tens of thousands of T cell genomes (roughly 0.2 ug DNA) went into each sorted-subset replicate. Produced via immunoSEQ multiplex PCR; TCRdb's table is partial and in-frame only. The sample yields 2 million to 2.5 million clones, 85% to 95% seen once. Study findings and constraints: The donor pool, a small one, limited the genetic and exposure-history diversity represented. Larger estimated richness was generally recorded for naive subsets relative to memory subsets.

As regards this clone: The antigen is unknown.

V shed 4 bases and J 7 bases; nucleotides not matched to a gene: 6. The germline gives CDR1 SGHNT, CDR2 YYREEE (reference sequence). This CDR3 spans 15 amino acids. The sequence derives from a young man in good health. Some clones in this sample may be carry-over from other donors' samples. The rearrangement links TRBV5-4 to TRBJ2-2; TRBD1 matches at 11 bases. Sequencing used naive CD4+ T cells from PBMCs. Sample subset: CD45RA+ positively selected. The CDR3 region is CASSGQGAFGGELFF. The CDR3, as DNA: TGTGCCAGCAGCGGACAGGGGGCGTTTGGCGGGGAGCTGTTTTTT. The complete variable domain, with remaining parts taken from reference TRBV5-4 and TRBJ2-2, reads ETGVTQSPTHLIKTRGQQVTLRCSSQSGHNTVSWYQQALGQGPQFIFQYYREEENGRGNFPPRFSGLQFPNYSSELNVNALELDDSALYLCASSGQGAFGGELFFGEGSRLTVL.